A single sample gave rise to the 32 T cell receptor beta chains below, sequenced in a study of blood T cell repertoires in COVID-19. Method: immunoSEQ multiplex PCR; TCRdb's copy keeps in-frame clones and lacks some. This table holds around 95,000 clones, 80% to 95% found once. The sequenced sample was peripheral blood. The receptors stem from a man aged 50 to 59 with active COVID-19.

The J gene is TRBJ2-7, the V gene TRBV6-1, with D perhaps matching TRBD1 (6 bases). The CDR3 totals 17 residues. Trimming took 2 bases from V and 6 from J, leaving 23 bases between them. The germline gives CDR1 MNHNS, CDR2 SASEGT. Here the CDR3 DNA reads TGTGCCAGCAGTGAACGAGGCAGGGGCCTTCGCAATATCGAGCAGTACTTC. Protein: CASSERGRGLRNIEQYF.

This clone turned up a few times. V gene TRBV4-1 combines with J gene TRBJ1-3, with D perhaps matching TRBD1 (6 bases). Per germline, CDR1 MGHRA and CDR2 YSYEKL. V shed 4 bases and J shed 3 bases, with 13 bases lying between them. The CDR3 has 15 residues. The CDR3, as DNA: TGCGCCAGCAGCCGAGAACAGGGTTTTGGAAACACCATATATTTT. It encodes CASSREQGFGNTIYF.

This clone was seen once. The chain joins TRBV19 to TRBJ1-1; 7 nucleotides agree with TRBD1. This CDR3 spans 15 amino acids. Looked up from germline, CDR1 is LNHDA and CDR2 is SQIVND (reference sequence). V was clipped by 7 bases and J by 4 bases; unmatched bases: 12. In DNA, the CDR3 is TGTGCCAGTAAGTCGTTCGAGGGGGCAAGCACTGAAGCTTTCTTT. Its protein is CASKSFEGASTEAFF.

The chain couples TRBV11-3 to TRBJ2-7; the D gene is possibly TRBD1 (5 bases). Trimming left V 3 bases short and J 1 base short, with 7 bases between. The CDR3 totals 13 residues. From germline, CDR1 is SGHNT and CDR2 YENEEA. CDR3 amino acids: CASSFGQSYEQYF. The CDR3 bases are TGTGCCAGCAGCTTCGGACAATCCTACGAGCAGTACTTC.

The V call is TRBV19, the J call TRBJ1-1; TRBD1 matches at 9 bases. V shed 4 bases and J 8 bases; nucleotides not matched to a gene: 11. This CDR3 comprises 15 residues. The germline V gene encodes CDR1 LNHDA and CDR2 SQIVND (reference sequence). The CDR3: CASSTGQGRVGEAFF. The CDR3 nucleotides read TGTGCCAGTAGTACCGGACAGGGGAGAGTCGGGGAAGCTTTCTTT.

The V call is TRBV6-6, the J call TRBJ1-5; tentative D call: TRBD1 (5 bases). Deletions cut 5 bases from V and 3 bases from J, with 23 bases between. CDR3 length equals 18 residues. Looked up from germline, CDR1 is MNHNY and CDR2 is SVGAGI (reference sequence). The CDR3 sequence is CASSLTSDYDRSNQPQHF. CDR3 coding DNA: TGTGCCAGCAGTCTTACTTCTGATTACGACAGATCCAATCAGCCCCAGCATTTT.

The rearrangement uses TRBV12-3 or TRBV12-4 and TRBJ1-1; D is undetermined. This CDR3 has 13 amino acids. The V and J ends lost 6 bases and 0 bases respectively, with 8 bases between them. CDR3 DNA sequence: TGTGCCAGCAGGCTGGAGATGAACACTGAAGCTTTCTTT. Protein sequence: CASRLEMNTEAFF.

The rearrangement uses TRBV7-2 and TRBJ1-1, with unresolved D. Trimming took 5 bases from V and 1 from J, leaving 11 bases between them. Germline V gene sequence: CDR1 SGHTA, CDR2 FQGNSA. This CDR3 region has 14 residues. The CDR3 spells CASSLQAGNTEAFF. DNA of the CDR3: TGTGCCAGCAGCCTCCAAGCAGGGAACACTGAAGCTTTCTTT.

A remark on this clone: The junction does not match germline at one end; this may be a read error. The V gene is TRBV11-2, the J gene TRBJ1-4, with 8 nucleotides matching TRBD1. Germline V gives CDR1 SGHAT, CDR2 FQNNGV. CDR3 length equals 16 residues. DNA of the CDR3: TGTGCCAGCAGCCTAGAACAGGGGGGCACTAATGAAAAACTGTTTTTT. Translation gives CASSLEQGGTNEKLFF.

V gene TRBV6-4 combines with J gene TRBJ1-5; the D gene is possibly TRBD1 (6 bases). The CDR3 runs 14 residues. Between the trimmed V and J ends, which lost 9 bases and 0 bases, there was a span of 12 bases. Germline V gene sequence: CDR1 MRHNA, CDR2 SNTAGT. CDR3 DNA: TGTGCCAGACGCACAGGGCGTAGCAATCAGCCCCAGCATTTT. This translates into CARRTGRSNQPQHF.

This chain links TRBV5-4 with TRBJ2-3; D unclear. The CDR3 runs to 17 residues. Per the germline V gene, CDR1 is SGHNT and CDR2 is YYREEE (reference sequence). V was pared by 4 bases and J by 1 base, with 19 bases between. The CDR3 region has the DNA TGTGCCAGCAGCCGCGACCTAGTGGCCTCCGGCACAGATACGCAGTATTTT. Translation: CASSRDLVASGTDTQYF.

The genes are TRBV5-1 and TRBJ2-2; no clear D gene. The length of the CDR3 is 14 residues. Germline CDR1 is SGHRS and CDR2 is YFSETQ. Trimming shortened V by 0 bases and J by 7 bases, and 10 bases separated the two germline ends. The CDR3 region is CASSLVRRGGELFF. Written as DNA, the CDR3 is TGCGCCAGCAGCTTGGTTAGGCGCGGCGGGGAGCTGTTTTTT.

This chain connects TRBV6-5 to TRBJ1-2, with D hard to call. The CDR3 consists of 14 residues. The germline CDR1 and CDR2 sequences are MNHEY and SVGAGI. V was clipped by 6 bases and J by 0 bases, with 11 bases between them. CDR3 DNA: TGTGCCAGCAGGAGTCTGATCTCTAACTATGGCTACACCTTC. Translating it yields CASRSLISNYGYTF.

V and J are TRBV18 and TRBJ1-1, with D maybe TRBD1 (5 bases). The CDR3 has 15 amino acids. V shed 6 bases and J shed 4 bases, with 18 bases lying between them. Per the germline V gene, CDR1 is KGHSH and CDR2 is LQKENI. This CDR3 reads CASSLGVGSGTEAFF. CDR3 in DNA: TGTGCCAGCTCCCTAGGGGTGGGGTCGGGCACTGAAGCTTTCTTT. The full variable domain, with the rest looked up from reference TRBV18 and TRBJ1-1, is NAGVMQNPRHLVRRRGQEARLRCSPMKGHSHVYWYRQLPEEGLKFMVYLQKENIIDESGMPKERFSAEFPKEGPSILRIQQVVRGDSAAYFCASSLGVGSGTEAFFGQGTRLTVV.

This sequence joins TRBV6-5 and TRBJ1-2, with D maybe TRBD1 (6 bases). V was cut by 10 bases and J by 2 bases, with 11 bases left in between. Germline V gene data show CDR1 as MNHEY and CDR2 as SVGAGI. This CDR3 has 12 amino acids. CDR3 coding DNA: TGTGCCACCTCGCAGGGGAACTATGGCTACACCTTC. Amino acids: CATSQGNYGYTF.

The rearrangement joins TRBV11-1 to TRBJ1-1; D possibly corresponds to TRBD1 (6 bases). Per germline, CDR1 SGHAT and CDR2 FQDESV (reference sequence). This CDR3 is built from 12 residues. V lost 4 bases, J lost 8 bases, and 11 bases lay in between. CDR3 in amino acids: CASSSDRTEAFF. The CDR3 DNA follows: TGTGCCAGCAGCTCGGACAGAACCGAAGCTTTCTTT. Full variable domain (rest looked up from reference TRBV11-1 and TRBJ1-1): EAEVAQSPRYKITEKSQAVAFWCDPISGHATLYWYRQILGQGPELLVQFQDESVVDDSQLPKDRFSAERLKGVDSTLKIQPAELGDSAMYLCASSSDRTEAFFGQGTRLTVV.

The chain uses TRBV6-5 and TRBJ1-1; D unclear. The V end lost 8 bases, the J end lost 0 bases, and 13 bases lay between the germline ends. The CDR3 length is 14 residues. Looked up from germline, CDR1 is MNHEY and CDR2 is SVGAGI. CDR3 in amino acids: CASVHHSLNTEAFF. In nucleotides, the CDR3 is TGTGCCAGCGTCCACCACAGCCTGAACACTGAAGCTTTCTTT.

The genes are TRBV3-1 (or the pseudogene TRBV3-2) and TRBJ2-5; TRBD2 aligns across 12 bases. The CDR3 is made up of 16 amino acids. Germline CDR1 reads LGHDT; CDR2 reads YNNKEL (reference sequence). Germline trimming cut 1 base from V and 5 bases from J; bases unmatched to any gene: 5. CDR3 DNA sequence: TGTGCCAGCAGCCAAGGGACTAGCGGGGTTTTGGAGACCCAGTACTTC. Protein product: CASSQGTSGVLETQYF.

The chain employs TRBV7-9 and TRBJ1-2; no reliable D call. The CDR3 has 15 residues. Between the trimmed V and J ends, which lost 5 bases and 3 bases, there was a span of 16 bases. Germline CDR1 and CDR2: SEHNR and FQNEAQ (reference sequence). CDR3 in amino acids: CASSLSGYRDYGYTF. CDR3 bases: TGTGCCAGCAGCCTGTCTGGATACAGAGACTATGGCTACACCTTC.

The chain employs TRBV3-1 (or the pseudogene TRBV3-2) and TRBJ2-3, with D maybe TRBD2 (6 bases). V lost 5 bases, J lost 2 bases, and 11 bases lay in between. Germline V CDR1 and CDR2: LGHDT, YNNKEL (reference sequence). The CDR3 length is 14 residues. CDR3: CASSDRGYTDTQYF. The CDR3 bases are TGTGCCAGCAGCGACCGGGGGTACACAGATACGCAGTATTTT.

This chain joins TRBV5-1 and TRBJ1-3; TRBD1 agrees at 8 bases. Trimming at V came to 5 bases and at J to 0 bases, leaving 7 bases not matched to a gene. From germline, CDR1 is SGHRS and CDR2 YFSETQ. This CDR3 is 16 amino acids long. The CDR3 reads CASRSGTGSSGNTIYF. The CDR3 coding sequence is TGCGCCAGCAGATCCGGGACAGGCTCCTCTGGAAACACCATATATTTT.

The rearrangement uses TRBV11-3 and TRBJ2-2; 8 bases are shared with TRBD2. Germline V gives CDR1 SGHNT, CDR2 YENEEA. The CDR3 loop spans 16 amino acids. Trimming at V came to 7 bases and at J to 2 bases, leaving 9 bases not matched to a gene. CDR3 region: CASTTGVAGNTGELFF. The CDR3 DNA follows: TGTGCCAGCACCACCGGGGTAGCGGGAAACACCGGGGAGCTGTTTTTT.

The gene calls are TRBV6-2 or TRBV6-3 and TRBJ2-7, with TRBD1 as a possible D gene (5 bases). There are 13 residues in the CDR3. The germline V and J ends were trimmed by 4 bases and 4 bases, with 11 bases remaining between them. Germline V gives CDR1 MNHEY, CDR2 SVGEGT. In DNA form, the CDR3 reads TGTGCCAGCAGTTCTGGACATCGGTACGAGCAGTACTTC. Translating gives CASSSGHRYEQYF.

The rearrangement uses TRBV19 and TRBJ1-1; D remains unclear. V was clipped by 5 bases and J by 7 bases, with 14 bases between them. CDR1 LNHDA and CDR2 SQIVND come from the germline V gene (reference sequence). The CDR3 loop spans 13 amino acids. The CDR3: CASSVQVGREAFF. DNA for the CDR3: TGTGCCAGTAGTGTCCAGGTTGGCCGTGAAGCTTTCTTT.

This chain uses TRBV6-5 with TRBJ1-1; D is possibly TRBD1 (5 bases). The CDR3 is made up of 14 amino acids. With 6 bases removed from V and 3 bases from J, the gap between germline ends came to 14 bases. Germline V CDR1 and CDR2: MNHEY, SVGAGI. The CDR3: CASRVGGRDTEAFF. The CDR3 DNA is TGTGCCAGCAGGGTGGGGGGAAGGGACACTGAAGCTTTCTTT.

This chain uses TRBV30 with TRBJ2-1; a possible D gene is TRBD2 (6 bases). V shed 0 bases and J shed 9 bases, with 12 bases lying between them. The CDR3 loop spans 13 amino acids. Germline V gene sequence: CDR1 GTSNPN, CDR2 SVGIG (reference sequence). The CDR3 DNA is TGTGCCTGGAGTGTGGCACACGGGAGTGAGCAGTTCTTC. Its protein product is CAWSVAHGSEQFF.

The CDR3, as DNA: TGCAGCGCCGAGGTGGACTACGAGCAGTACGTC. Translation gives CSAEVDYEQYV. The rearrangement uses TRBV29-1 and TRBJ2-7; D gene unclear. Germline-derived CDR1 and CDR2 are SQVTM and ANQGSEA. Trimming cost V 7 bases and J 3 bases, with 10 bases left between them. This CDR3 has 11 amino acids.

V and J are TRBV5-1 and TRBJ2-5, with 8 positions matching TRBD2. V was clipped by 0 bases and J by 4 bases; unmatched bases: 8. The germline V gene has CDR1 SGHRS and CDR2 YFSETQ. The CDR3 consists of 16 residues. As DNA, the CDR3 is TGCGCCAGCAGCTTGGATTTTCGCGGGGGGCGAGAGACCCAGTACTTC. Protein: CASSLDFRGGRETQYF.

V gene TRBV5-1 combines with J gene TRBJ1-1; D ambiguous. The CDR3 spans 13 residues. CDR1 is SGHRS and CDR2 is YFSETQ in the germline V gene. V lost 4 bases to trimming and J lost 0 bases, with 7 bases between them. CDR3 coding DNA: TGCGCCAGCAGCCGGGAACTGAACACTGAAGCTTTCTTT. The encoded protein is CASSRELNTEAFF.

V usage is TRBV19 and J usage is TRBJ2-1, with a tentative D call TRBD1 (6 bases). The CDR3 loop spans 16 amino acids. Germline V gives CDR1 LNHDA, CDR2 SQIVND (reference sequence). V lost 3 bases and J 1 base, leaving 13 bases between the germline ends. CDR3 sequence (DNA): TGTGCCAGTAGTATTTTGTGGACAGCGTCCTACAATGAGCAGTTCTTC. Its protein is CASSILWTASYNEQFF.

This clone showed up just a few times. CDR3 DNA: TGCAGCGTTGAAGGGATGACGGGGAGCTCCTACAATGAGCAGTTCTTC. Protein sequence: CSVEGMTGSSYNEQFF. V gene TRBV29-1 combines with J gene TRBJ2-1; TRBD2 might be the D (5 bases). The V gene's germline CDR1 is SQVTM and CDR2 ANQGSEA. This CDR3 contains 16 residues. Trimming removed 1 base at V and 0 bases at J, with 13 bases between.

This sequence joins TRBV7-3 and TRBJ2-1; tentatively, D is TRBD2 (7 bases). CDR3 length: 18 amino acids. The germline V gene encodes CDR1 SGHTA and CDR2 FQGTGA. Trimming shortened V by 0 bases and J by 4 bases, and 19 bases separated the two germline ends. The CDR3: CASSLTGIGRGAYNEQFF. As DNA, the CDR3 is TGTGCCAGCAGCTTAACCGGGATTGGGAGGGGGGCTTACAATGAGCAGTTCTTC.